A single sample is the source of the 21 T cell receptor beta chains below, sequenced in a study of metastatic and nonmetastatic thyroid tumors. MiXCR re-clonotyped the PCR reads for TCRdb. The table shows approximately 15,000 clones, with 24% occurring only once. Ahead of thyroid surgery, no patient had received treatment of any kind. Sequencing was done on a sample of tumor tissue. The receptors here all came from a female donor with papillary thyroid cancer or a benign thyroid nodule (not recorded which). Some clones in this sample may be carry-over from other donors' samples.

In this sample, this clone is medium-sized. The chain recombines TRBV7-2 with TRBJ2-7; D may correspond to TRBD1 or TRBD2 (5 bases each). Germline CDR1 SGHTA, CDR2 FQGNSA. This CDR3 comprises 13 residues. V lost 3 bases and J 4 bases, leaving 10 bases between the germline ends. The CDR3 spells CASSLGTLYEQYF. The CDR3 DNA is TGTGCCAGCAGCTTGGGGACCCTATACGAGCAGTACTTC.

V gene TRBV20-1 combines with J gene TRBJ2-3; weak D call: TRBD2 (7 bases). CDR3 length equals 17 residues. Trimming shortened V by 5 bases and J by 3 bases, and 24 bases separated the two germline ends. In germline, CDR1 is DFQATT, CDR2 SNEGSKA (reference sequence). CDR3 sequence (DNA): TGCAGTGCTTGGGGAGGGGGGATAGAGAAGGGGACAGATACGCAGTATTTT. Translating gives CSAWGGGIEKGTDTQYF.

By sample fraction, this clone is medium-sized. The chain carries TRBV6-6 and TRBJ2-5, with no clear D. Per the germline V gene, CDR1 is MNHNY and CDR2 is SVGAGI (reference sequence). Trimming removed 0 bases at V and 1 base at J, with 9 bases between. The CDR3 runs to 15 residues. The CDR3 loop reads CASSYSMSSQETQYF. In nucleotides, the CDR3 is TGTGCCAGCAGTTACTCGATGTCTAGCCAAGAGACCCAGTACTTC.

The sample holds many counts of this clone. A much larger clone lies one base from this, so it may be a read error. The chain carries TRBV7-7 and TRBJ2-3; 11 bases line up with TRBD2. Looked up from germline, CDR1 is SSHAT and CDR2 is FNYEAQ (reference sequence). The CDR3 sequence is 20 residues long. Trimming took 10 bases from V and 3 from J; bases not matched to a gene: 24. In DNA form, the CDR3 reads TGTGCCATCTCAAGGGTACTAGCGGGAGAATCAGCCCCAAGGACAGATACGCAGTATTTT. This translates into CAISRVLAGESAPRTDTQYF.

By sample share, this clone is medium-sized. The sample carries other DNA sequences with the same CDR3. V and J are TRBV12-3 or TRBV12-4 and TRBJ2-1, with D unclear. Trimming left V 1 base short and J 6 bases short, with 7 bases between. This CDR3 spans 13 amino acids. The CDR3 coding sequence is TGTGCCAGCAGTTTAGGGCTACGCAATGAGCAGTTCTTC. Translated: CASSLGLRNEQFF.

This clone has only a few counts. V gene TRBV2 combines with J gene TRBJ2-5; TRBD2 matches at 10 bases. The CDR3 loop spans 14 amino acids. The germline gives CDR1 SNHLY, CDR2 FYNNEI. The V and J ends lost 3 bases and 5 bases, in that order; junction bases with no gene match: 3. CDR3 sequence: CASSDQLAGETQYF. DNA of the CDR3: TGTGCCAGCAGTGATCAACTAGCGGGGGAGACCCAGTACTTC.

This clone is labeled medium-sized (0.01 to 0.1%). The chain combines TRBV6-1 with TRBJ2-1, with 7 positions matching TRBD2. The CDR3 consists of 15 residues. Trimming removed 5 bases from V and 6 bases from J; junction bases left unmatched: 10. The germline CDR1 and CDR2 sequences are MNHNS and SASEGT. CDR3 nucleotide sequence: TGTGCCAGCAGTTCGGGGCGGGAGTCGGTCAATGAGCAGTTCTTC. Encoded protein: CASSSGRESVNEQFF.

This clone was observed a few times. The chain links TRBV2 to TRBJ1-5; perhaps TRBD1 as D (5 bases). V dropped 3 bases and J dropped 9 bases, with 9 bases sitting between them. This CDR3 comprises 12 residues. Germline V gene lookup returns CDR1 SNHLY and CDR2 FYNNEI. CDR3 loop: CASSEGTWPQHF. The CDR3 DNA reads TGTGCCAGCAGTGAGGGGACTTGGCCCCAGCATTTT.

In its sample, this clone ranks as medium-sized. The chain is built from TRBV19 and TRBJ2-1; the match to TRBD2 covers 10 bases. The V segment lost 1 base and the J segment 10 bases; nucleotides outside the gene matches: 4. Germline V gene data show CDR1 as LNHDA and CDR2 as SQIVND (reference sequence). This CDR3 is built from 14 residues. The CDR3 reads CASSIAQLAGEQFF. CDR3 nucleotide sequence: TGTGCCAGTAGTATAGCCCAACTAGCGGGGGAGCAGTTCTTC.

The chain combines TRBV3-1 with TRBJ2-7; TRBD2 matches at 9 bases. The CDR3 has 15 residues. Germline loops: CDR1 LGHDT, CDR2 YNNKEL (reference sequence). The V segment lost 4 bases and the J segment 7 bases; nucleotides outside the gene matches: 11. The DNA for the CDR3 is TGTGCCAGCAGCCCCTCCGCGGGGGGGCCATCGGAGCAGTACTTC. It specifies CASSPSAGGPSEQYF.

This clone was observed a single time. The rearrangement joins TRBV5-1 to TRBJ2-5, with D unclear. CDR3 length: 14 amino acids. Germline V gene sequence: CDR1 SGHRS, CDR2 YFSETQ. Between the trimmed V and J ends, which lost 4 bases and 1 base, there was a span of 11 bases. The CDR3 DNA reads as TGCGCCAGCAGCCCTTTACAGATCCAAGAGACCCAGTACTTC. Its translation is CASSPLQIQETQYF.

This clone was observed a few times. The genes are TRBV28 and TRBJ2-1; no clear D. Per germline, CDR1 MDHEN and CDR2 SYDVKM. The CDR3 sequence is 11 residues long. The V gene lost 5 bases and the J gene lost 10 bases, with 9 bases spanning the gap. CDR3 sequence: CASSTGREQFF. CDR3 bases: TGTGCCAGCAGTACCGGACGGGAGCAGTTCTTC.

This clone was found many times. The chain links TRBV2 to TRBJ2-4; TRBD1 is a possible D gene (6 bases). Trimming shortened V by 1 base and J by 5 bases, and 12 bases separated the two germline ends. The length of the CDR3 is 15 residues. In germline, CDR1 is SNHLY, CDR2 FYNNEI. CDR3 amino acids: CASSEEVGGQNIQYF. The CDR3, as DNA: TGTGCCAGCAGTGAAGAGGTTGGGGGCCAAAACATTCAGTACTTC. Full variable domain (outside the CDR3, taken from reference TRBV2 and TRBJ2-4): EPEVTQTPSHQVTQMGQEVILRCVPISNHLYFYWYRQILGQKVEFLVSFYNNEISEKSEIFDDQFSVERPDGSNFTLKIRSTKLEDSAMYFCASSEEVGGQNIQYFGAGTRLSVL.

The V and J genes are TRBV30 and TRBJ1-2, with D hard to call. The CDR3 extends over 12 amino acids. Germline loops: CDR1 GTSNPN, CDR2 SVGIG (reference sequence). V was pared by 6 bases and J by 4 bases, with 12 bases between. The CDR3 bases are TGTGCCTGTGGGAAAGTCCGCTATGGCTACACCTTC. Translation: CACGKVRYGYTF.

This clone was seen a few times. CDR3 DNA sequence: TGTGCCAGCACCGAGACCGGGACCCCCTACGAGCAGTACTTC. It is translated as CASTETGTPYEQYF. The gene calls are TRBV6-1 and TRBJ2-7; either TRBD1 or TRBD2 may fit D (5 bases each). Trimming cost V 7 bases and J 2 bases, with 15 bases left between them. Germline V gene data show CDR1 as MNHNS and CDR2 as SASEGT. The CDR3 is 14 amino acids.

This clone was seen only a few times. The chain recombines TRBV18 with TRBJ2-5; 8 nucleotides match TRBD1. Germline loops: CDR1 KGHSH, CDR2 LQKENI. V lost 4 bases and J lost 1; bases outside the gene matches: 8. The CDR3 length is 16 residues. The CDR3 nucleotides read TGTGCCAGCTCACTAGGCCAGGGGGCTCTCCAAGAGACCCAGTACTTC. Translated: CASSLGQGALQETQYF. Together with reference TRBV18 and TRBJ2-5, the CDR3 gives the full variable domain: NAGVMQNPRHLVRRRGQEARLRCSPMKGHSHVYWYRQLPEEGLKFMVYLQKENIIDESGMPKERFSAEFPKEGPSILRIQQVVRGDSAAYFCASSLGQGALQETQYFGPGTRLLVL.

Many counts were recorded for this clone. The chain couples TRBV7-2 to TRBJ2-2; D not resolved. Germline loops: CDR1 SGHTA, CDR2 FQGNSA. V dropped 5 bases and J dropped 3 bases, with 10 bases sitting between them. The CDR3 runs to 14 residues. The CDR3 DNA sequence: TGTGCCAGCAGCCTCCTCCGGGACACCGGGGAGCTGTTTTTT. Protein product: CASSLLRDTGELFF.

The chain is built from TRBV20-1 and TRBJ1-2, with TRBD1 as a possible D gene (6 bases). CDR3 length: 15 residues. In germline, CDR1 is DFQATT, CDR2 SNEGSKA (reference sequence). The CDR3 sequence: CITLLTDSGRNGYTF. In DNA form, the CDR3 reads TGCATTACGCTTCTAACGGACAGTGGGCGAAATGGCTACACCTTC.

The table lists this clone with a few counts. The chain joins TRBV28 to TRBJ1-2; D gene ambiguous. Trimming took off 4 bases at V and 1 base at J, with 10 bases between the two ends. The V gene's germline CDR1 is MDHEN and CDR2 SYDVKM. The CDR3 length is 14 residues. DNA of the CDR3: TGTGCCAGCAGTTCCCCGACGGTTAACTATGGCTACACCTTC. Its protein is CASSSPTVNYGYTF.

This chain links TRBV20-1 with TRBJ2-1, with D possibly called TRBD1 or TRBD2 (7 bases each). The CDR3 has 15 amino acids. V was shortened by 1 base and J by 7 bases, with 17 bases between the two germline ends. Germline V gene data show CDR1 as DFQATT and CDR2 as SNEGSKA (reference sequence). CDR3 nucleotides: TGCAGTGCTAGAGCCCAGATCCAGGGGGGGAATGAGCAGTTCTTC. Amino acids: CSARAQIQGGNEQFF.

This clone was recorded a few times. A clone one base away is much larger, so this may be a read error. Different DNA sequences within this sample yield the same CDR3. The chain recombines TRBV29-1 with TRBJ2-3; D may be TRBD1 (7 bases). This CDR3 spans 12 amino acids. Trimming stripped 4 bases from V and 6 bases from J, with 11 bases between. The germline gives CDR1 SQVTM, CDR2 ANQGSEA. CDR3 DNA sequence: TGCAGCGTTGGACAGGGAGGTGATACGCAGTATTTT. It translates to CSVGQGGDTQYF.